Shown below are 30 T cell receptor beta chains from a single sample sequenced in a study of cytomegalovirus exposure and HLA in healthy donors. The PCR made use of 60 Vbeta and 13 Jbeta primers. Only in-frame clones appear in the TCRdb table, and some are missing; sequencing was by immunoSEQ multiplex PCR. The sample has about 37,000 clones, around 81% seen once. The material sequenced was PBMCs. Source of these receptors: a woman aged 40 to 49 in good health and CMV-seronegative.

The genes are TRBV28 and TRBJ1-1; TRBD1 is a possible D gene (5 bases). Germline values: CDR1 MDHEN, CDR2 SYDVKM. Between the trimmed V and J ends, which lost 2 bases and 1 base, there was a span of 11 bases. This CDR3 is built from 15 residues. The CDR3 region has the DNA TGTGCCAGCAGTTTACCCAGGGTTCGGAACACTGAAGCTTTCTTT. Protein product: CASSLPRVRNTEAFF. The variable domain in full, with the rest retrieved from reference TRBV28 and TRBJ1-1, is DVKVTQSSRYLVKRTGEKVFLECVQDMDHENMFWYRQDPGLGLRLIYFSYDVKMKEKGDIPEGYSVSREKKERFSLILESASTNQTSMYLCASSLPRVRNTEAFFGQGTRLTVV.

This rearrangement joins TRBV5-4 to TRBJ1-1; TRBD1 matches at 8 bases. The CDR3 is made up of 16 amino acids. V lost 2 bases to trimming and J lost 0 bases; unmatched junction nucleotides: 6. Germline V lookup: CDR1 SGHNT, CDR2 YYREEE (reference sequence). CDR3 amino acids: CASSFSTGDMNTEAFF. The CDR3 nucleotides read TGTGCCAGCAGCTTCTCGACAGGGGATATGAACACTGAAGCTTTCTTT.

The chain is built from TRBV18 and TRBJ2-7, with 8 bases matching TRBD1. The ends lost 4 bases at V and 3 bases at J; junction bases unmatched: 8. The germline V gene encodes CDR1 KGHSH and CDR2 LQKENI. CDR3 size: 15 residues. The chain's CDR3 is CASSHLGQGGYEQYF. The CDR3 bases are TGTGCCAGCTCACATTTAGGACAGGGTGGCTACGAGCAGTACTTC.

In DNA, the CDR3 is TGCGCCAGCAGCTTGTCGGCAGGGGGATCTAACTATGGCTACACCTTC. Its protein is CASSLSAGGSNYGYTF. V is TRBV5-1 and J is TRBJ1-2; 7 positions agree with TRBD1. The V gene end was trimmed by 1 base and the J gene end by 0 bases; junction bases not matched to a gene: 6. This CDR3 is built from 16 residues. Germline CDR1 is SGHRS and CDR2 is YFSETQ.

The genes are TRBV20-1 and TRBJ2-7; D is unresolved. CDR3 size: 11 residues. In germline, CDR1 is DFQATT, CDR2 SNEGSKA (reference sequence). V was clipped by 2 bases and J by 6 bases, with 8 bases between them. The CDR3 spells CSARTVGEQYV. The CDR3 DNA reads as TGCAGTGCTAGAACAGTGGGCGAGCAGTACGTC.

V and J are TRBV18 and TRBJ2-7, with TRBD1 matching over 9 bases. Germline values: CDR1 KGHSH, CDR2 LQKENI. V gave up 10 bases and J gave up 2 bases; unmatched junction bases: 9. The CDR3 spans 14 residues. As DNA, the CDR3 is TGTGCCACTGGAACGGGACAGGGTACCTACGAGCAGTACTTC. Translated, it gives CATGTGQGTYEQYF.

The chain recombines TRBV5-1 with TRBJ1-2; the D gene is possibly TRBD1 (5 bases). Per germline, CDR1 SGHRS and CDR2 YFSETQ. The CDR3 spans 13 residues. Between the trimmed V and J ends, which lost 6 bases and 4 bases, there was a span of 13 bases. The chain's CDR3 is CASTEPGFYGYTF. Written as DNA, the CDR3 is TGCGCCAGCACCGAACCAGGGTTCTATGGCTACACCTTC.

The chain couples TRBV7-2 to TRBJ2-1, with TRBD2 matching 11 bases. The CDR3 runs to 15 residues. J lost 9 bases, V lost 1 base, and 5 bases had no gene match. In germline, CDR1 is SGHTA, CDR2 FQGNSA. CDR3 sequence: CASSLELAGAGEQFF. The CDR3 bases are TGTGCCAGCAGCTTAGAACTAGCGGGGGCCGGTGAGCAGTTCTTC.

This clone was found a few times. The chain joins TRBV2 to TRBJ2-7; no reliable D call. The CDR3 runs 13 residues. Germline lookup yields CDR1 SNHLY and CDR2 FYNNEI. The ends were cut back, 7 bases at V and 1 base at J, with 11 bases in the middle. The CDR3 DNA is TGTGCCAGCACCGTGACACCATCCTACGAGCAGTACGTC. It encodes CASTVTPSYEQYV.

This chain links TRBV6-5 with TRBJ2-3; 15 nucleotides line up with TRBD2. The CDR3 length is 16 residues. Germline loops: CDR1 MNHEY, CDR2 SVGAGI. Trimming at V came to 4 bases and at J to 4 bases, leaving 3 bases not matched to a gene. CDR3 sequence (DNA): TGTGCCAGCAGTTCGGGACTAGCGGGAGGTGCAGATACGCAGTATTTT. This gives the protein CASSSGLAGGADTQYF.

This chain connects TRBV9 to TRBJ1-1; maybe TRBD1 (6 bases). CDR1 is SGDLS, CDR2 YYNGEE, per germline. V was shortened by 3 bases and J by 11 bases, with 17 bases between the two germline ends. The length of the CDR3 is 13 residues. The CDR3 DNA follows: TGTGCCAGCAGCGCACCCGGACAGCGAAGGGCTTTCTTT. This gives the protein CASSAPGQRRAFF.

The J gene is TRBJ2-3, the V gene TRBV7-3; possibly TRBD2 for D (7 bases). CDR3 size: 17 residues. V lost 0 bases to trimming and J lost 2 bases, with 15 bases between them. CDR1 is SGHTA and CDR2 is FQGTGA in the germline V gene. The CDR3 DNA reads as TGTGCCAGCAGCTTAACACCCGGGGGGCCCCTCACAGATACGCAGTATTTT. Its translation: CASSLTPGGPLTDTQYF.

The chain recombines TRBV7-6 with TRBJ2-1; unclear D gene. The germline V gene has CDR1 SGHVS and CDR2 FNYEAQ. Trimming removed 5 bases at V and 9 bases at J, with 17 bases between. CDR3 length equals 14 residues. CDR3: CASSPWSEVVEQFF. The CDR3, as DNA: TGTGCCAGCAGCCCATGGAGCGAGGTGGTTGAGCAGTTCTTC.

V usage is TRBV4-3 and J usage is TRBJ2-1; D uncertain. CDR1 is LGHNA, CDR2 YSLEER, per germline. V lost 0 bases to trimming and J lost 9 bases, with 15 bases between them. The CDR3 has 15 amino acids. CDR3 region: CASSQDLLSSSEQFF. Written as DNA, the CDR3 is TGCGCCAGCAGCCAAGATCTCTTAAGTTCGAGTGAGCAGTTCTTC.

The genes are TRBV2 and TRBJ2-6; D uncertain. The CDR3 consists of 15 residues. The V end lost 8 bases, the J end lost 1 base, and 12 bases lay between the germline ends. Germline CDR1 is SNHLY and CDR2 is FYNNEI. This CDR3 is CASRNWASGANVLTF. CDR3 bases: TGTGCCAGCCGCAACTGGGCTTCTGGGGCCAACGTCCTGACTTTC.

This chain connects TRBV7-2 to TRBJ2-7, with a possible D match to TRBD2 (6 bases). Trimming removed 3 bases at V and 0 bases at J, with 12 bases between. The CDR3 spans 15 residues. Germline CDR1 is SGHTA and CDR2 is FQGNSA. The CDR3 is CASSLGTSSSYEQYV. In DNA, the CDR3 is TGTGCCAGCAGCTTGGGGACTTCCAGCTCCTACGAGCAGTACGTC.

V is TRBV7-3 and J is TRBJ2-4; D gene unclear. CDR1 is SGHTA and CDR2 is FQGTGA in the germline V gene. The CDR3 is 14 residues long. The V end was cut by 5 bases, the J end by 9 bases, with 17 bases between. CDR3 coding DNA: TGTGCCAGCAGCCCCTCAGCCGCGGTAGGCATTCAGTACTTC. It codes for CASSPSAAVGIQYF.

The V call is TRBV5-4, the J call TRBJ1-1; D is uncertain. Germline CDR1 reads SGHNT; CDR2 reads YYREEE (reference sequence). Trimming cost V 0 bases and J 9 bases, with 9 bases left between them. The CDR3 runs to 12 residues. The DNA for the CDR3 is TGTGCCAGCAGCTTGGATAGGGAGAAAGCTTTCTTT. It is translated as CASSLDREKAFF. Drawing the rest from reference TRBV5-4 and TRBJ1-1, the complete variable domain is ETGVTQSPTHLIKTRGQQVTLRCSSQSGHNTVSWYQQALGQGPQFIFQYYREEENGRGNFPPRFSGLQFPNYSSELNVNALELDDSALYLCASSLDREKAFFGQGTRLTVV.

V usage is TRBV7-8 and J usage is TRBJ1-6, with D possibly matching TRBD1 (6 bases). CDR3 size: 15 residues. Germline assignment: CDR1 SGHVS and CDR2 FQNEAQ. V was clipped by 6 bases and J by 5 bases, with 14 bases between them. CDR3 nucleotide sequence: TGTGCCAGCAGTTCCACAGGGATGAATAATTCACCCCTCCACTTT. The encoded protein is CASSSTGMNNSPLHF.

This rearrangement joins TRBV4-2 to TRBJ1-2; D is unclear. The germline V and J ends were trimmed by 0 bases and 2 bases, with 7 bases remaining between them. Looked up from germline, CDR1 is LGHNA and CDR2 is YNFKEQ. CDR3 length: 14 amino acids. CDR3 protein: CASSQDLANYGYTF. CDR3 bases: TGTGCCAGCAGCCAAGACCTAGCCAACTATGGCTACACCTTC.

On this clone: The junction and the germline gene differ at one end; a read error may be behind it. The chain is built from TRBV4-1 and TRBJ2-7; no definite D call. Germline V gives CDR1 MGHRA, CDR2 YSYEKL. This CDR3 region has 13 residues. CDR3 sequence reads: CASSQDGAYAQYF. CDR3 bases: TGCGCCAGCAGCCAAGACGGAGCTTACGCGCAGTACTTC.

V is TRBV13 and J is TRBJ2-7; 8 nucleotides align to TRBD1. Germline values: CDR1 PRHDT, CDR2 FYEKMQ (reference sequence). The CDR3 sequence is 15 residues long. The J segment lost 0 bases and the V segment lost 4 bases, leaving 5 bases of the junction unmatched. This CDR3 reads CASSSRQGISYEQYV. The CDR3 coding sequence is TGTGCCAGCAGCTCACGACAGGGGATCTCCTACGAGCAGTACGTC.

The chain combines TRBV5-6 with TRBJ2-4, with TRBD1 matching over 9 bases. The V gene end was trimmed by 5 bases and the J gene end by 6 bases; junction bases not matched to a gene: 9. Germline loops: CDR1 SGHDT, CDR2 YYEEEE. CDR3 length equals 15 residues. CDR3 residues: CASSLFDRGINIQYF. Written as DNA, the CDR3 is TGTGCCAGCAGTTTATTCGACAGGGGGATAAACATTCAGTACTTC.

This chain joins TRBV19 and TRBJ1-1; D might be TRBD1 (6 bases). From germline, CDR1 is LNHDA and CDR2 SQIVND (reference sequence). The CDR3 loop spans 13 amino acids. V was clipped by 3 bases and J by 11 bases, with 16 bases between them. The CDR3 is CASSIYLLGAAFF. CDR3 in DNA: TGTGCCAGTAGTATCTACCTACTGGGGGCGGCTTTCTTT.

The V call is TRBV4-2, the J call TRBJ1-4, with D tentatively TRBD1 (6 bases). The CDR3 runs to 16 residues. The germline V gene has CDR1 LGHNA and CDR2 YNFKEQ. With 0 bases removed from V and 5 bases from J, the gap between germline ends came to 13 bases. Here the CDR3 DNA reads TGTGCCAGCAGCCAAGATCTCAGGGGCCTCAATGAAAAACTGTTTTTT. Translating it yields CASSQDLRGLNEKLFF.

The rearrangement uses TRBV19 and TRBJ2-7, with D possibly being TRBD1 (7 bases). CDR3 length equals 14 residues. The V gene lost 1 base and the J gene lost 3 bases, with 10 bases spanning the gap. The V gene's germline CDR1 is LNHDA and CDR2 SQIVND (reference sequence). CDR3 loop: CASSIGRDSYEQYF. DNA of the CDR3: TGTGCCAGTAGTATAGGGCGGGACAGCTACGAGCAGTACTTC. The full variable domain, rest sourced from reference TRBV19 and TRBJ2-7, is DGGITQSPKYLFRKEGQNVTLSCEQNLNHDAMYWYRQDPGQGLRLIYYSQIVNDFQKGDIAEGYSVSREKKESFPLTVTSAQKNPTAFYLCASSIGRDSYEQYFGPGTRLTVT.

The CDR3 loop is CASSIRQGFTAFF. The CDR3 DNA follows: TGTGCCAGCAGTATACGTCAGGGATTTACAGCTTTCTTT. The chain is built from TRBV28 and TRBJ1-1, with D perhaps matching TRBD1 (5 bases). CDR1 MDHEN and CDR2 SYDVKM come from the germline V gene. Trimming shortened V by 5 bases and J by 10 bases, and 17 bases separated the two germline ends. The CDR3 totals 13 residues.

This rearrangement joins TRBV7-9 to TRBJ1-2; 7 bases match TRBD1. Germline CDR1 reads SEHNR; CDR2 reads FQNEAQ (reference sequence). Trimming removed 5 bases from V and 3 bases from J; junction bases left unmatched: 9. The CDR3 has 15 amino acids. CDR3 coding DNA: TGTGCCAGCAGCGCGGATTGGGACAGCGACTATGGCTACACCTTC. Its translation is CASSADWDSDYGYTF.

The chain employs TRBV7-8 and TRBJ2-1; 8 bases map to TRBD2. This CDR3 is built from 16 residues. CDR1 is SGHVS and CDR2 is FQNEAQ in the germline V gene. V was pared by 3 bases and J by 8 bases, with 12 bases of the junction left unmatched. CDR3 protein: CASSFLNSRGDYEQFF. DNA for the CDR3: TGTGCCAGCAGCTTCCTAAACTCGCGGGGGGACTATGAGCAGTTCTTC.

The chain has TRBV28 and TRBJ2-7; 8 nucleotides match TRBD1. Losses at the gene ends were 4 bases for V and 5 bases for J; bases not matched to a gene: 1. CDR1 and CDR2 (germline): MDHEN, SYDVKM. This CDR3 contains 12 residues. In DNA form, the CDR3 reads TGTGCCAGCAGTTCAGGGGGCGACGAGCAGTACGTC. Protein: CASSSGGDEQYV.